Presented here are 21 T cell receptor beta chains from one specimen sequenced in a study of identical twins. TCRdb recomputed calls from the 5' RACE reads with MiXCR, one row per CDR3 protein. The repertoire holds about 150,000 distinct CDR3 sequences, with approximately 3.5% as singletons. The sample comprised memory T cells sorted from blood. The origin of the receptors is a man younger than 35 in good health.

There are many counts of this clonotype. This sequence joins TRBV29-1 and TRBJ1-2; tentatively, D is TRBD1 (6 bases). CDR1 is SQVTM, CDR2 ANQGSEA, per germline. The CDR3 covers 11 residues. With 8 bases removed from V and 7 bases from J, the gap between germline ends came to 14 bases. For the CDR3, the DNA is TGCAGCATTGGGGGGGCTGGTGGCTACACCTTC. The encoded protein is CSIGGAGGYTF.

At least ten counts were recorded for this clonotype. The V and J genes are TRBV27 and TRBJ2-1; the match to TRBD2 covers 7 bases. The junction had 10 bases not matched to a gene; V was cut back by 6 bases and J by 2 bases. This CDR3 comprises 16 residues. Per germline, CDR1 MNHEY and CDR2 SMNVEV (reference sequence). CDR3 in amino acids: CASSRKGSGTYNEQFF. The CDR3 coding sequence is TGTGCCAGCAGCCGTAAGGGGAGCGGGACCTACAATGAGCAGTTCTTC.

This clonotype was found many times. The chain couples TRBV4-3 to TRBJ2-3, with D possibly matching TRBD1 (5 bases). CDR3 length: 14 residues. Trimming took 0 bases from V and 7 from J, leaving 11 bases between them. CDR1 is LGHNA, CDR2 YSLEER, per germline. This CDR3 is CASSQDRAPNTQYF. For the CDR3, the DNA is TGCGCCAGCAGCCAAGACAGGGCCCCCAATACGCAGTATTTT.

This clonotype has ten or more counts. The rearrangement links TRBV9 to TRBJ2-7; 7 bases align to TRBD1. This CDR3 region has 14 residues. Germline CDR1 is SGDLS and CDR2 is YYNGEE. Trimming at V came to 4 bases and at J to 3 bases, leaving 7 bases not matched to a gene. In DNA form, the CDR3 reads TGTGCCAGCAGCCCGTCGGGACAGAGCTACGAGCAGTACTTC. Amino acids: CASSPSGQSYEQYF.

This clonotype was seen at least ten times. This chain joins TRBV25-1 and TRBJ1-5, with 9 positions matching TRBD1. This CDR3 has 15 amino acids. From germline, CDR1 is MGHDK and CDR2 SYGVNS. J lost 7 bases, V lost 3 bases, and 7 bases had no gene match. As DNA, the CDR3 is TGTGCCAGCAGTGACGGCACAGGGGGCAGGCAGCCCCAGCATTTT. It translates to CASSDGTGGRQPQHF.

This clonotype was seen at least ten times. This chain links TRBV11-3 with TRBJ2-1, with D maybe TRBD1 (5 bases). The germline V gene encodes CDR1 SGHNT and CDR2 YENEEA. The V end was cut by 7 bases, the J end by 10 bases, with 23 bases between. This CDR3 region has 15 residues. CDR3 protein: CASMELGLVGGEQFF. The CDR3 coding sequence is TGTGCCAGCATGGAACTGGGGCTGGTAGGTGGAGAGCAGTTCTTC.

On this clonotype: This sequence may be a read error, since a much larger clone differs from it by one base. Because the CDR3 is missing its conserved closing phenylalanine or tryptophan, this is likely a read error. The chain uses TRBV9 and TRBJ1-6; D is possibly TRBD1 (5 bases). There are 16 residues in the CDR3. Germline-derived CDR1 and CDR2 are SGDLS and YYNGEE. V was cut by 0 bases and J by 3 bases, with 10 bases left in between. The CDR3 loop is CASSVEGTGYNSPLHS. As DNA, the CDR3 is TGTGCCAGCAGCGTAGAGGGGACGGGCTATAATTCACCCCTCCACTCT.

This clonotype was observed many times. The chain recombines TRBV7-8 with TRBJ2-1; TRBD2 matches 11 bases. V shed 1 base and J 4 bases; nucleotides not matched to a gene: 3. Germline V lookup: CDR1 SGHVS, CDR2 FQNEAQ. CDR3 length: 16 residues. This CDR3 is CASSLVSSGRYNEQFF. The CDR3 region has the DNA TGTGCCAGCAGCTTAGTGTCTAGCGGGAGGTACAATGAGCAGTTCTTC. The full variable domain, completed using reference TRBV7-8 and TRBJ2-1, is GAGVSQSPRYKVAKRGQDVALRCDPISGHVSLFWYQQALGQGPEFLTYFQNEAQLDKSGLPSDRFFAERPEGSVSTLKIQRTQQEDSAVYLCASSLVSSGRYNEQFFGPGTRLTVL.

The genes are TRBV6-1 and TRBJ2-7; D is unclear. The length of the CDR3 is 14 residues. Per the germline V gene, CDR1 is MNHNS and CDR2 is SASEGT. V was pared by 6 bases and J by 5 bases, with 17 bases between. The CDR3 DNA sequence: TGTGCCAGCAGATTCGCAATGGGTGAGGACGAGCAGTACTTC. Protein product: CASRFAMGEDEQYF.

This clonotype occurred many times. The chain carries TRBV3-1 and TRBJ2-7; D remains ambiguous. V lost 3 bases, J lost 7 bases, and 10 bases lay in between. The CDR3 length is 12 residues. Germline lookup yields CDR1 LGHDT and CDR2 YNNKEL (reference sequence). This CDR3 reads CASSQVPGEQYV. CDR3 nucleotides: TGTGCCAGCAGCCAGGTTCCAGGTGAGCAGTACGTC.

This clonotype occurred many times. The chain employs TRBV20-1 and TRBJ2-7, with 8 positions matching TRBD2. The CDR3 loop spans 13 amino acids. J lost 0 bases, V lost 6 bases, and 4 bases had no gene match. Germline CDR1 DFQATT, CDR2 SNEGSKA (reference sequence). In DNA, the CDR3 is TGCAGTGCGCCAGCGGGGGACTCCTACGAGCAGTACTTC. This sequence encodes CSAPAGDSYEQYF.

This clonotype was recorded a few times. The chain couples TRBV30 to TRBJ1-3, with D perhaps matching TRBD1 (5 bases). The germline V gene has CDR1 GTSNPN and CDR2 SVGIG (reference sequence). The CDR3 spans 14 residues. Between the trimmed V and J ends, which lost 2 bases and 2 bases, there was a span of 10 bases. The CDR3 DNA reads TGTGCCTGGAGTCGTACGGGGGCTGGAAACACCATATATTTT. Protein product: CAWSRTGAGNTIYF.

This clonotype was picked up many times. The chain recombines TRBV7-2 with TRBJ2-2; no reliable D call. Germline assignment: CDR1 SGHTA and CDR2 FQGNSA. The CDR3 runs 12 residues. V gave up 5 bases and J gave up 7 bases, with 8 bases separating them. This CDR3 reads CASSPPYGELFF. CDR3 in DNA: TGTGCCAGCAGCCCTCCATACGGGGAGCTGTTTTTT.

This clonotype was detected ten times or more. J is TRBJ2-5 and V is TRBV4-3, with 7 positions matching TRBD1. The CDR3 consists of 15 residues. CDR1 LGHNA and CDR2 YSLEER come from the germline V gene. J gave up 4 bases and V 1 base, and 6 bases lay outside the gene matches. This CDR3 reads CASSQATGAGETQYF. Here the CDR3 DNA reads TGCGCCAGCAGCCAAGCAACAGGGGCGGGAGAGACCCAGTACTTC.

This clonotype showed up many times. V and J are TRBV4-1 and TRBJ1-4; 7 bases map to TRBD1. This CDR3 contains 17 residues. The V gene's germline CDR1 is MGHRA and CDR2 YSYEKL. V dropped 3 bases and J dropped 2; count of bases not matched to a gene: 9. Written as DNA, the CDR3 is TGCGCCAGCAGCCATCCACGACAGGGCCCCACTAATGAAAAACTGTTTTTT. Amino acids: CASSHPRQGPTNEKLFF.

This clonotype was detected many times. The V gene is TRBV3-1, the J gene TRBJ1-2; no clear D. The V end was cut by 1 base, the J end by 3 bases, with 12 bases between. Per germline, CDR1 LGHDT and CDR2 YNNKEL (reference sequence). The CDR3 is 15 amino acids. The CDR3 region is CASSQVLKGDYGYTF. The CDR3 bases are TGTGCCAGCAGCCAAGTCCTAAAAGGCGACTATGGCTACACCTTC.

There are many counts of this clonotype. The chain uses TRBV5-1 and TRBJ2-1; D gene uncertain. The length of the CDR3 is 13 residues. Germline loops: CDR1 SGHRS, CDR2 YFSETQ. V shed 0 bases and J shed 6 bases, with 7 bases lying between them. As DNA, the CDR3 is TGCGCCAGCAGCTTGGAACCAGGCAATGAGCAGTTCTTC. Protein product: CASSLEPGNEQFF. Looking up the rest from reference TRBV5-1 and TRBJ2-1 gives the full variable domain: KAGVTQTPRYLIKTRGQQVTLSCSPISGHRSVSWYQQTPGQGLQFLFEYFSETQRNKGNFPGRFSGRQFSNSRSEMNVSTLELGDSALYLCASSLEPGNEQFFGPGTRLTVL.

This clonotype was seen repeatedly, ten times or more. The gene calls are TRBV5-6 and TRBJ1-2; 9 positions agree with TRBD1. V dropped 9 bases and J dropped 3; count of bases not matched to a gene: 6. CDR1 is SGHDT and CDR2 is YYEEEE in the germline V gene. This CDR3 is built from 13 residues. The CDR3 DNA sequence: TGTGCCACGAAACAGGGGGCGGACTATGGCTACACCTTC. Its protein product is CATKQGADYGYTF.

This clonotype was detected many times. The chain links TRBV28 to TRBJ2-1, with TRBD2 matching over 9 bases. CDR3 size: 14 residues. Germline CDR1 MDHEN, CDR2 SYDVKM. The V gene end was trimmed by 9 bases and the J gene end by 1 base; junction bases not matched to a gene: 4. CDR3 DNA sequence: TGTGCCAGGCTAGCGGGAATATCCTACAATGAGCAGTTCTTC. Its translation: CARLAGISYNEQFF.

In its sample, this clonotype was seen many times. The chain links TRBV7-2 to TRBJ2-3, with 12 bases that match TRBD2. The CDR3 runs to 17 residues. Trimming removed 5 bases from V and 0 bases from J; junction bases left unmatched: 6. Germline lookup yields CDR1 SGHTA and CDR2 FQGNSA. CDR3 in amino acids: CASSPRTSGTSTDTQYF. CDR3 bases: TGTGCCAGCAGCCCTCGGACTAGCGGGACTAGCACAGATACGCAGTATTTT.

In this sample, this clonotype turned up many times. This chain connects TRBV10-3 to TRBJ2-3; the D gene could be TRBD1 or TRBD2 (5 bases each). The CDR3 loop spans 15 amino acids. CDR1 and CDR2 (germline): ENHRY, SYGVKD. V was clipped by 3 bases and J by 1 base, with 11 bases between them. In DNA form, the CDR3 reads TGTGCCATCAGTGATGAGGGGAGCCGCACAGATACGCAGTATTTT. It translates to CAISDEGSRTDTQYF.